The clone carrying this T cell receptor (beta chain) was counted only a few times. What it recognizes is unknown. The sample comes from a study of cytomegalovirus exposure and HLA in healthy donors. Study results and limitations: Specificity of three CMV-associated chains for CMV antigens was verified in vitro.

The PCR was carried out with 60 Vbeta primers and 13 Jbeta primers. Profiling relied on immunoSEQ multiplex PCR, and the TCRdb table lists in-frame clones only, not all of them. The sample lists 150,000 to 200,000 clones, 65% to 80% occurring once. This sequence was found in a woman between 40 and 50 years old in good health and CMV-seropositive. Sequencing was done on a sample of PBMCs.

The CDR3 DNA sequence: TGTGCCAGCAGTTCGGACAGGGGCGATGAGCAGTTCTTC. Residues: CASSSDRGDEQFF. This rearrangement joins TRBV6-5 to TRBJ2-1, with 9 nucleotides matching TRBD1. The CDR3 is 13 amino acids. J gave up 8 bases and V 4 bases, and 3 bases lay outside the gene matches. Germline V gives CDR1 MNHEY, CDR2 SVGAGI.